The clone carrying this TCR beta chain appeared many times. Its antigen is unidentified. To make TCR beta libraries, researchers used iRepertoire HTBI primers and Arm-PCR of CDR3 regions. TCRdb passed the multiplex PCR reads through MiXCR, listing each CDR3 protein once. The sample includes around 450,000 distinct CDR3 sequences, 15% of them seen just once. The CDR3 totals 15 residues. CDR1 is MDHEN, CDR2 SYDVKM, per germline. V was pared by 6 bases and J by 2 bases, with 14 bases between. This sample was included in a study of regulatory T cells in long-lasting Graves disease. Study-wide points: With persistent disease, TRBV28, TRBJ1-2 and TRBJ2-5 were the favored segments. Accuracy could have been hurt by small sample size.

This sample's time point: newly diagnosed GD, antithyroid drugs for less than 3 months. Researchers made the TCR library from RNA that was extracted from PBMCs. The same specimen was also included in a second study, on T cells in Graves' hyperthyroidism and ophthalmopathy. That source adds: Recently diagnosed hyperthyroidism of less than 2 months' duration affected patients aged 18 to 65. First-round RT-PCR with HTBI primers amplified the TCR CDR3 region.

This material consisted of peripheral blood mononuclear cells (PBMCs), taken at new diagnosis, from a patient treated with antithyroid drugs. This TCR derives from a woman between 40 and 55 years old with Graves disease. The chain is built from TRBV28 and TRBJ2-1; a weak D match, TRBD1 (5 bases). The CDR3 region is CASRYQGFTYNEQFF. Here the CDR3 DNA reads TGTGCCAGCAGATATCAGGGATTTACCTACAATGAGCAGTTCTTC.